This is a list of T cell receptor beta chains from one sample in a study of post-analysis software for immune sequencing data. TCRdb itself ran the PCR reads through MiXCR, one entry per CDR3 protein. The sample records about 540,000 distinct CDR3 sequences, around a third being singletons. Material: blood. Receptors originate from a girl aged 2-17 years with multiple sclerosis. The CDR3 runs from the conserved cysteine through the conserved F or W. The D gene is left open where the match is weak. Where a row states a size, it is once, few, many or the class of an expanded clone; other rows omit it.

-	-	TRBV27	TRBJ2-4	TGTGCCAGCCGGGCGGGACAGCCAGCCAAAAACATTCAGTACTTC	CASRAGQPAKNIQYF
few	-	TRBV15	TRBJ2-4	TGTGCCACCAGCAGAGAGCTAACTATAATAGCCAAAAACATTCAGTACTTC	CATSRELTIIAKNIQYF
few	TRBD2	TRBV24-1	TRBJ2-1	TGTGCCACCAGTGATTCGGGAGCGGGAACCTACAATGAGCAGTTCTTC	CATSDSGAGTYNEQFF
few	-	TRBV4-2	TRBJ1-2	TGTGCCAGCAGCCAAGATACGGGGGCCCCAAACTATGGCTACACCTTC	CASSQDTGAPNYGYTF
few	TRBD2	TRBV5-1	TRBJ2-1	TGCGCCAGCAGCTTTTCACTAGCGGGATACAATGAGCAGTTCTTC	CASSFSLAGYNEQFF
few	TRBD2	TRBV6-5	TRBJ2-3	TGTGCCAGCAGTTACTCGTTGAGCGGGGGGCCTAGCACAGATACGCAGTATTTT	CASSYSLSGGPSTDTQYF
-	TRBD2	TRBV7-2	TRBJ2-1	TGTGCCAGCAGCCCCGGGGGGGCCTGGGGCAATGAGCAGTTCTTC	CASSPGGAWGNEQFF
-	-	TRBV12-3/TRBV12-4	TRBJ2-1	TGTGCCAGCAGCCCCAAGGGCAAGCACAATGAGCAGTTCTTC	CASSPKGKHNEQFF
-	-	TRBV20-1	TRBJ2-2	TGCAGTGCTAGAGCGGTCGCGAACACCGGGGAGCTGTTTTTT	CSARAVANTGELFF
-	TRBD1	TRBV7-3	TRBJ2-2	TGTGCCAGCAGCATTGGGACAGGTCCCGGGGAGCTGTTTTTT	CASSIGTGPGELFF
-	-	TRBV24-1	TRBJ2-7	TGTGCCACCAGTGATACCGGGACTGTGCCTATGTACGAGCAGTACTTC	CATSDTGTVPMYEQYF
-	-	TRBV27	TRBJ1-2	TGTGCCAGCAGTTTATCCGGCAGGGGTCATGGCTACACCTTC	CASSLSGRGHGYTF
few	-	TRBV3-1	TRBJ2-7	TGTGCCAGCAGCCAAGATTTTGGACAGATCTCCTACGAGCAGTACTTC	CASSQDFGQISYEQYF
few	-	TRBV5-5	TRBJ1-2	TGTGCCAGCAGCCCCACCACACCGACAGCCGCGTCGTCTGGCTACACCTTC	CASSPTTPTAASSGYTF
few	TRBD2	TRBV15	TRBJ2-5	TGTGCCACCAGCAGAGGGGGAGGACTAGCGGAAGAGACCCAGTACTTC	CATSRGGGLAEETQYF
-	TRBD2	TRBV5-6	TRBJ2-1	TGTGCCAGCAGTAGAGCGGGGGGCCGTACAAATGAGCAGTTCTTC	CASSRAGGRTNEQFF
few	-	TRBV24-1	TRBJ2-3	TGTGCCACCAGTGATTTTAGGACTAGCACAGATACGCAGTATTTT	CATSDFRTSTDTQYF
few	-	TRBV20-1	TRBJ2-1	TGCAGTGCCACGACGTACAATGAGCAGTTCTTC	CSATTYNEQFF
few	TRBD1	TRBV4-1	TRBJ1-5	TGCGCCAGCAGCCAACTAATCCGGACAGGGAATCAGCCCCAGCATTTT	CASSQLIRTGNQPQHF
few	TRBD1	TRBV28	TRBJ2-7	TGTGCCAGCGACCCGGGACAGGGCAACGAGCAGTACTTC	CASDPGQGNEQYF
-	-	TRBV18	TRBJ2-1	TGTGCCAGCTCATCAGGGTTGGGCAATGAGCAGTTCTTC	CASSSGLGNEQFF
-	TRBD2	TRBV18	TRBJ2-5	TGTGCCAGCTCACCACAACTAGCGGAGACGCAAGAGACCCAGTACTTC	CASSPQLAETQETQYF
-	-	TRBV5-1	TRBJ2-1	TGCGCCAGCAGCTTGGCCGCGGCACCGTTTAGCTCCTACAATGAGCAGTTCTTC	CASSLAAAPFSSYNEQFF
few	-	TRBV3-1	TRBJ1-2	TGTGCCAGCAGTCCGTCGGGACACCCTTCAAACTATGGCTACACCTTC	CASSPSGHPSNYGYTF
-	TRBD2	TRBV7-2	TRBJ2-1	TGTGCCAGCAGCTCCGGACTAGCGGGGGGGAGACTACATGAGCAGCTCTTC	CASSSGLAGGRLHEQLF
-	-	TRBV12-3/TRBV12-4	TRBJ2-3	TGTGCCAGCAGTCCCCCGGGAAACCCAGATACGCAGTATTTT	CASSPPGNPDTQYF
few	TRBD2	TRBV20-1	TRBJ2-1	TGCAGTGCTGAAGCGGGGTACAATGAGCAGTTCTTC	CSAEAGYNEQFF
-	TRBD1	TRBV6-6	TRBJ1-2	TGTGCGACCGGCAGGGGGATCTATGGCTACACCTTC	CATGRGIYGYTF
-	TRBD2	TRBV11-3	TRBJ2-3	TGTGCCAGCAGCCTTAGACTAGCGGGGGACCTCACAGATACGCAGTATTTT	CASSLRLAGDLTDTQYF
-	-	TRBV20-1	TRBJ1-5	TGCAGTGCTAGTTGGGGGGGCAATCAGCCCCAGCATTTT	CSASWGGNQPQHF
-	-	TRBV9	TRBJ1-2	TGTGCCAGCAGCGTAGCACCGACTAACTATGGCTACACCTTC	CASSVAPTNYGYTF
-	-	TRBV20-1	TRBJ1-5	TGCAGTGCTAGTTTCGGGGGCGGGAATAGCAATCAGCCCCAGCATTTT	CSASFGGGNSNQPQHF
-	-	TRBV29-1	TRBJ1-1	TGCTCCGGTGGGCAGCACAACACTGAAGCTTTCTTT	CSGGQHNTEAFF
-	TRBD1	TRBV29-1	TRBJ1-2	TGCAGCGCTACGTTCCCAAGGCAGGGGGTTACTAACTATGGCTACACCTTC	CSATFPRQGVTNYGYTF
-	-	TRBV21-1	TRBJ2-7	TGTGCCAGCAGCAAAAGAGGCCAGGTTATAATCTACGAGCAGTACTTC	CASSKRGQVIIYEQYF
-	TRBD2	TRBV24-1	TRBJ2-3	TGTGCCACCAGTGATCCGGGACTAGCTAGCACAGATACGCAGTATTTT	CATSDPGLASTDTQYF
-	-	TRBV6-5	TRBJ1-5	TGTGCCAGCAGACGGGACCCTAGCAATCAGCCCCAGCATTTT	CASRRDPSNQPQHF
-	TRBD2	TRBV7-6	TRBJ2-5	TGTGCCAGCAGCTTTACTAGCGGGGGGGCCTCAATCGGGACCCAGTACTTC	CASSFTSGGASIGTQYF
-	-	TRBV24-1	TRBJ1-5	TGTGCCACCAGTGATTTACGGGACAATCAGCCCCAGCATTTT	CATSDLRDNQPQHF
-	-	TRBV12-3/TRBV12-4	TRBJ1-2	TGTGCCAGCAGCTCTACCAGCGGCCCTAACTATGGCTACACCTTC	CASSSTSGPNYGYTF
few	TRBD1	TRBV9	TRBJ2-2	TGTGCCAGCAGCGTAACCCCCCTTTGGGACAGGGGCCCGAACACCGGGGAGCTGTTTTTT	CASSVTPLWDRGPNTGELFF
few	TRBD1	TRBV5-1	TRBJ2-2	TGCGCCAGCAGCTCTGTGACAGGGGGCGCAACCGGGGAGCTGTTTTTT	CASSSVTGGATGELFF
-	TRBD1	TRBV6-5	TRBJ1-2	TGTGCCAGCAGGACGGACAGGGACTATGGCTACACCTTC	CASRTDRDYGYTF
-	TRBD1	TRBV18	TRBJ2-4	TGTGCCAGCTCACCACTAAACGCAGGGACAGGGTCGGACATTCAGTACTTC	CASSPLNAGTGSDIQYF
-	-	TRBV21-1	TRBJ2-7	TGTGCCAGCAGCAAAGTCTGGCGACAGGGCGAGCAGTACTTC	CASSKVWRQGEQYF
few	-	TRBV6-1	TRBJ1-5	TGTGCCAGCAGTATAGGGAATCAGCCCCAGCATTTT	CASSIGNQPQHF
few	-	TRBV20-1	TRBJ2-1	TGCAGTGCCAAGGACAAAGACTTTTACAATGAGCAGTTCTTC	CSAKDKDFYNEQFF
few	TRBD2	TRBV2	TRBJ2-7	TGTGCCAGCAGTGGTGCTAGCGGGAAGGGGGAGCAGTACTTC	CASSGASGKGEQYF
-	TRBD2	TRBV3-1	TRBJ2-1	TGTGCCAGCAGTTTTGGGCGGGGGGGCAATGAGCAGTTCTTC	CASSFGRGGNEQFF
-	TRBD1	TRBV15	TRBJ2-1	TGTGCCACCAGCAGGCCGGGACAGGGTTCCTACAATGAGCAGTTCTTC	CATSRPGQGSYNEQFF
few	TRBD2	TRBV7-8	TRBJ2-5	TGTGCCAGCAGCTTAACTAGCGGGTTCGAGACCCAGTACTTC	CASSLTSGFETQYF
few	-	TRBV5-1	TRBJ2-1	TGCGCCAGCGGACCTGGACGGATCAGCTCCTACAATGAGCAGTTCTTC	CASGPGRISSYNEQFF
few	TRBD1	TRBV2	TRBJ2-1	TGTGCCAGCAGCGGGGACAGGGGTTATGAGCAGTTCTTC	CASSGDRGYEQFF
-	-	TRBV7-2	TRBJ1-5	TGTGCCAGCAGCCCTACCGGAGTAAGCAATCAGCCCCAGCATTTT	CASSPTGVSNQPQHF
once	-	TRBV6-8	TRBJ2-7	TGTGCCCTTAGTCAGATGACCTCCTACGAGCAGTACTTC	CALSQMTSYEQYF
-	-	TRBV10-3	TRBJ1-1	TGTGCCATCAGTGACGACACTGAAGCTTTCTTT	CAISDDTEAFF
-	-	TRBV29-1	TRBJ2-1	TGCAGCGTTGAACGATCCGACTTC	CSVERSDF
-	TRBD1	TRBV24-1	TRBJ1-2	TGTGCCACCAGTGACTGGGACAGCGACTATGGCCACACCTTC	CATSDWDSDYGHTF
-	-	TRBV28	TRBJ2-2	TGTGCCAGCATCGTTAAAAGGGGCGTGGATACCGGGGAGCTGTTTTTT	CASIVKRGVDTGELFF
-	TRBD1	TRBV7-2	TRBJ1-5	TGTGCCAGCAGCCCTCAAGTGGACAGGGGGCATCAGCCCCAGCATTTT	CASSPQVDRGHQPQHF